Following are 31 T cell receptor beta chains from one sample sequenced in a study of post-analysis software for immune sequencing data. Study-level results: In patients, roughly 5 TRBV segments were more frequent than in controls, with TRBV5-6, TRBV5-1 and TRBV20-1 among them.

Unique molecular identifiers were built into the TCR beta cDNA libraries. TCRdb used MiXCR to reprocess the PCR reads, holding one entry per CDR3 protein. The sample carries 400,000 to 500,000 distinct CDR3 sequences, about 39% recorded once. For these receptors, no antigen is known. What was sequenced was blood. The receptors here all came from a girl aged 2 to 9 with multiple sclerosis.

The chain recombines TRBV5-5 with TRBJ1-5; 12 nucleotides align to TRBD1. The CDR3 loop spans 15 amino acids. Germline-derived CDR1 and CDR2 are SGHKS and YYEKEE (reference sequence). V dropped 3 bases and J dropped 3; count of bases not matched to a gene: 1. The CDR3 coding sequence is TGTGCCAGCAGCTGGGACAGGGGGCTCAATCAGCCCCAGCATTTT. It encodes CASSWDRGLNQPQHF. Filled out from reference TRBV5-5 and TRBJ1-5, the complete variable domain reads DAGVTQSPTHLIKTRGQQVTLRCSPISGHKSVSWYQQVLGQGPQFIFQYYEKEERGRGNFPDRFSARQFPNYSSELNVNALLLGDSALYLCASSWDRGLNQPQHFGDGTRLSIL.

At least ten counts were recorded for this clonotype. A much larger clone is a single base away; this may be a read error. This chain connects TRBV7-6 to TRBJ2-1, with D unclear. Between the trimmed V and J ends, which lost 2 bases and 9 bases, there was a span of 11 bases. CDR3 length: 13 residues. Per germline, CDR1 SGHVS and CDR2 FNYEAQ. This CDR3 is CASSLLGWSEQFF. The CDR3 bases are TGTGCCAGCAGCTTATTGGGTTGGTCTGAGCAGTTCTTC.

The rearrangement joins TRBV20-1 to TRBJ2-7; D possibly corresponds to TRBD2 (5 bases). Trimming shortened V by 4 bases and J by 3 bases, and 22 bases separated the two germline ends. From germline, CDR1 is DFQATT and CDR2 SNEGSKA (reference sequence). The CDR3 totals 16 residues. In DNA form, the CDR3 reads TGCAGTGCTAAAATCCAACCCCGGGGTAACGTCTACGAGCAGTACTTC. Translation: CSAKIQPRGNVYEQYF.

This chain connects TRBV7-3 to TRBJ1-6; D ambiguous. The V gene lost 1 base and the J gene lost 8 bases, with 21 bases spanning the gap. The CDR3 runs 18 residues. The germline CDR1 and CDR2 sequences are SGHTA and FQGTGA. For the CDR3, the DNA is TGTGCCAGCAGCTTAATCGAGGCCGACTCAGAATACCATTCACCCCTCCACTTT. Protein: CASSLIEADSEYHSPLHF.

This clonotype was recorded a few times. The CDR3 loop is CARKKGGQMNTEAFF. The CDR3 coding sequence is TGTGCCAGGAAAAAGGGGGGACAGATGAACACTGAAGCTTTCTTT. The chain couples TRBV21-1 to TRBJ1-1; the DNA was not used to check the table's D call, TRBD1. TRBV21-1 is marked as a pseudogene. The CDR3 loop spans 15 amino acids.

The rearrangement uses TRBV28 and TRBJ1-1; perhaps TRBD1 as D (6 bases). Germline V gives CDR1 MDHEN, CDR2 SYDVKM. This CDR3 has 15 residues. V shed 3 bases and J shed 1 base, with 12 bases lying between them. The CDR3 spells CASSFGGATNTEAFF. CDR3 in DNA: TGTGCCAGCAGTTTCGGGGGGGCTACGAACACTGAAGCTTTCTTT.

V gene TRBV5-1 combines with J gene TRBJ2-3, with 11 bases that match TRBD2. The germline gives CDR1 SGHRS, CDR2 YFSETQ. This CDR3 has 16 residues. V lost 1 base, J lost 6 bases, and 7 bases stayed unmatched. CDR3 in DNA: TGCGCCAGCAGCTTGAGGACTAGCGGGCCTTCGGATACGCAGTATTTT. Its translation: CASSLRTSGPSDTQYF.

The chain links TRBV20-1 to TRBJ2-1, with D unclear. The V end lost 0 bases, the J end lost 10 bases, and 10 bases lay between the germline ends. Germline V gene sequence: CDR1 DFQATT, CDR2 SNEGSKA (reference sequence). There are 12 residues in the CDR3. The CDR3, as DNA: TGCAGTGCTAGAGATCGGAGTAGGGAGCAGTTCTTC. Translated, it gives CSARDRSREQFF.

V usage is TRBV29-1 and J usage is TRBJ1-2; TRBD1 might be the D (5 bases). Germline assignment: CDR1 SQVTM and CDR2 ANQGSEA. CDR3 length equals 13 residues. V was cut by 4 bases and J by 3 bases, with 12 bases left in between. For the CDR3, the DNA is TGCAGCGTTGGGCCGGCGGGGGACTATGGCTACACCTTC. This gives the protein CSVGPAGDYGYTF.

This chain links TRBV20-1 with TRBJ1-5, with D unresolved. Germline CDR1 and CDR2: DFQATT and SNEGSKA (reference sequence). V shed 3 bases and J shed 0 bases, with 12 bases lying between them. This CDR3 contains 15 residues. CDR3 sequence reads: CSASRTVYSNQPQHF. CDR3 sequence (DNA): TGCAGTGCTAGTCGGACGGTTTATAGCAATCAGCCCCAGCATTTT.

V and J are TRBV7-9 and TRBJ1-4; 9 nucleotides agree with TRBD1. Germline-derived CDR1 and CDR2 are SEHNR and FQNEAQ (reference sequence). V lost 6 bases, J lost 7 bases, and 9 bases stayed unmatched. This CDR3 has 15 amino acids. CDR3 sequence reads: CASRRLQGAAEKLFF. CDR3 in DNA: TGTGCCAGCAGACGCTTACAGGGGGCTGCTGAAAAACTGTTTTTT.

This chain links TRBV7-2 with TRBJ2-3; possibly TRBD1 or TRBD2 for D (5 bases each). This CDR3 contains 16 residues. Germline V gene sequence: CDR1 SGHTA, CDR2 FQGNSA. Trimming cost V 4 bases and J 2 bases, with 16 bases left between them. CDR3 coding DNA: TGTGCCAGCAGCTCGGGACGTCAGGGACCCACAGATACGCAGTATTTT. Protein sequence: CASSSGRQGPTDTQYF.

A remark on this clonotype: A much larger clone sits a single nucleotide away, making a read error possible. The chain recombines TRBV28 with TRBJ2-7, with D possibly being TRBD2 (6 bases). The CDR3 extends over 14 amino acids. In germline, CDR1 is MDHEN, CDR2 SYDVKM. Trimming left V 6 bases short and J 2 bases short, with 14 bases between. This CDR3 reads CASRFYGLTYEQYF. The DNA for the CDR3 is TGTGCCAGCAGGTTCTATGGACTAACCTACGAGCAGTACTTC.

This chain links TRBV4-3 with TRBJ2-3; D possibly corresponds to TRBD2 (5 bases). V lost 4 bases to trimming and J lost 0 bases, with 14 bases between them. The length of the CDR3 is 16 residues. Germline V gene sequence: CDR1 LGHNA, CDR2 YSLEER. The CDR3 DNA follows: TGCGCCAGCAGCCCTCGGGGTAGCGTGAGCACAGATACGCAGTATTTT. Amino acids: CASSPRGSVSTDTQYF.

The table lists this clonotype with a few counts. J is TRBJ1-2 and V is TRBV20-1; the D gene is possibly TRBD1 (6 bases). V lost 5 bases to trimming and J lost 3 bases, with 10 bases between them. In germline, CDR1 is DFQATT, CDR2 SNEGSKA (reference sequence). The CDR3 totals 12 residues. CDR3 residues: CSAQGHHYGYTF. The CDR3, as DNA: TGCAGTGCTCAGGGACACCACTATGGCTACACCTTC.

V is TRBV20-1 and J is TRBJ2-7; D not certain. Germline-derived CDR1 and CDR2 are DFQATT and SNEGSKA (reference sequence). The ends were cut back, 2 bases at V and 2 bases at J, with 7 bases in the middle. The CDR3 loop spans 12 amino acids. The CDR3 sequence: CSARRETYEQYF. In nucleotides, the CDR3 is TGCAGTGCTAGAAGGGAAACCTACGAGCAGTACTTC.

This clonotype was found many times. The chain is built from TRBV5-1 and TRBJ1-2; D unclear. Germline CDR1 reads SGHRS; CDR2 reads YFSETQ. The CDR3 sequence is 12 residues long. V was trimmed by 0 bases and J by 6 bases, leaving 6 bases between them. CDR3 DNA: TGCGCCAGCAGCTTGGCGGGCGATGGCTACACCTTC. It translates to CASSLAGDGYTF.

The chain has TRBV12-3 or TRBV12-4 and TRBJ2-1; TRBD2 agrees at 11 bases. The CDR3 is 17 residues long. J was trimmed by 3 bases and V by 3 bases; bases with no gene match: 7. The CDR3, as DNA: TGTGCCAGCAGTTTCGCCGGGACTAGCGGAGACTACAATGAGCAGTTCTTC. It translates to CASSFAGTSGDYNEQFF.

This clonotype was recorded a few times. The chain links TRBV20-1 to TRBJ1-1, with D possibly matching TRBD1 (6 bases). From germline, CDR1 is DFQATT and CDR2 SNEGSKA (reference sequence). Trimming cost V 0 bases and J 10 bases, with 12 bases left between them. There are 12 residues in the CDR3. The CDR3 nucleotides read TGCAGTGCTAGAGATAAGGGGGTAACAGCTTTCTTT. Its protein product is CSARDKGVTAFF.

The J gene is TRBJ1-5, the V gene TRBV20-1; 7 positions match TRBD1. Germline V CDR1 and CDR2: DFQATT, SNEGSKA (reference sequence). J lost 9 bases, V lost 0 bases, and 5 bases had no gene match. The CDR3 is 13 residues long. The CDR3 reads CSARDRGLGPQHF. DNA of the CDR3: TGCAGTGCTAGAGATAGGGGGCTGGGGCCCCAGCATTTT.

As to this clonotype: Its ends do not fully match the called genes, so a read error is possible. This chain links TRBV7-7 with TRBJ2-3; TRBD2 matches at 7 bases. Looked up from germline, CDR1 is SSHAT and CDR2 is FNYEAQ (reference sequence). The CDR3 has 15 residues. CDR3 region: CASSTGTTSSDTQYF. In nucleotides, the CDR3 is TGTGCTAGCAGTACCGGGACTACAAGCTCAGATACGCAGTATTTT.

In DNA form, the CDR3 reads TGCGCCAGCAGCTTCGCGGGGACGTTCTACGAGCAGTACTTC. This sequence encodes CASSFAGTFYEQYF. This chain links TRBV5-1 with TRBJ2-7, with a possible D match to TRBD2 (6 bases). Germline CDR1 is SGHRS and CDR2 is YFSETQ. The CDR3 totals 14 residues. Trimming pared 2 bases from V and 3 bases from J, leaving 12 bases between.

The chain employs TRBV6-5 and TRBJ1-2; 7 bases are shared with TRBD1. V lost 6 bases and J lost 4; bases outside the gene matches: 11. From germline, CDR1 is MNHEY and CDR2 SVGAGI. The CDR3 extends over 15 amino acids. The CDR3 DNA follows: TGTGCCAGCAGCCGCGGACAGGACCTAGGCTATGGCTACACCTTC. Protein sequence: CASSRGQDLGYGYTF.

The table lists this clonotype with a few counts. CDR3 in amino acids: CAIRSTGTTRETQYF. As DNA, the CDR3 is TGTGCCATCAGGAGTACCGGGACTACACGAGAGACCCAGTACTTC. The chain has TRBV10-3 and TRBJ2-5; TRBD2 matches 7 bases. V trimming: 6 bases; J trimming: 4 bases; junction bases outside the gene matches: 11. The germline V gene encodes CDR1 ENHRY and CDR2 SYGVKD. The CDR3 has 15 residues.

The CDR3 DNA reads TGTGCCATCGCCGGGACAGGGGACTACGAGCAGTACTTC. Residues: CAIAGTGDYEQYF. This chain uses TRBV10-3 with TRBJ2-5; 10 positions match TRBD1. The DNA matches TRBJ2-7 better at its end, which makes the J call doubtful. This CDR3 is 13 amino acids long. Germline V gene lookup returns CDR1 ENHRY and CDR2 SYGVKD.

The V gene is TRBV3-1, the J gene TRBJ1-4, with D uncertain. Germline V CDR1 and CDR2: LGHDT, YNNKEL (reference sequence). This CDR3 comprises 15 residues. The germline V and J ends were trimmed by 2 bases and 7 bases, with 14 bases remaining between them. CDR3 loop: CASSQHLSVGEKLFF. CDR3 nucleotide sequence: TGTGCCAGCAGCCAACACCTGTCGGTTGGTGAAAAACTGTTTTTT.

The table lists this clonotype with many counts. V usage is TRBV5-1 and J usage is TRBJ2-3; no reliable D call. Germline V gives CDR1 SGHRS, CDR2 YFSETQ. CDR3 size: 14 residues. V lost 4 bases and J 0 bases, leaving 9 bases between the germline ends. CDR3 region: CASSLGDSTDTQYF. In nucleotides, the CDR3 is TGCGCCAGCAGCCTTGGGGATAGCACAGATACGCAGTATTTT.

CDR3 loop: CASSKREVGTDTQYF. CDR3 in DNA: TGTGCCAGCAGCAAGCGGGAGGTGGGCACAGATACGCAGTATTTT. The V and J genes are TRBV7-2 and TRBJ2-3; 9 bases align to TRBD2. Germline V lookup: CDR1 SGHTA, CDR2 FQGNSA. J lost 1 base, V lost 5 bases, and 4 bases had no gene match. The CDR3 totals 15 residues.

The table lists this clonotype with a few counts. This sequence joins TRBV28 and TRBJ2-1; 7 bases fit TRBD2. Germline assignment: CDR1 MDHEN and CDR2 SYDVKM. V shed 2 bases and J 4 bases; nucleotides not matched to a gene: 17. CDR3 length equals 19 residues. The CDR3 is CASSLTSEVLGGEYNEQFF. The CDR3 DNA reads TGTGCCAGCAGTTTAACGAGCGAAGTTCTGGGAGGGGAATACAATGAGCAGTTCTTC. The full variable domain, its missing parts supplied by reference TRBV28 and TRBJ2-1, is DVKVTQSSRYLVKRTGEKVFLECVQDMDHENMFWYRQDPGLGLRLIYFSYDVKMKEKGDIPEGYSVSREKKERFSLILESASTNQTSMYLCASSLTSEVLGGEYNEQFFGPGTRLTVL.

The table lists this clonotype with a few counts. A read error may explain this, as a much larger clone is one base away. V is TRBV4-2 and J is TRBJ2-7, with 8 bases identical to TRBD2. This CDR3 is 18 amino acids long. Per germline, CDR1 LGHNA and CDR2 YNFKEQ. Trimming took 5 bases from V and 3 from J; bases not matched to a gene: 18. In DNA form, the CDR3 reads TGTGCCAGCAGCACCGCCCCTTCGGGGGGGCACAGAAGCTACGAGCAGTACTTC. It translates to CASSTAPSGGHRSYEQYF.

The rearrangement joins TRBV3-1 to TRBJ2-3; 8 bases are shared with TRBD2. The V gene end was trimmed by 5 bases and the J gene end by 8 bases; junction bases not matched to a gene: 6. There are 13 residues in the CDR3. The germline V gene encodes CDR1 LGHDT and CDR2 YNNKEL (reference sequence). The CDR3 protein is CASSTAGLGTQYF. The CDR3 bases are TGTGCCAGCAGCACCGCGGGACTAGGTACGCAGTATTTT.